This T cell receptor beta chain was captured in a study of T cell responses to AZD1222 COVID-19 vaccine. Study-wide findings and caveats: Only 5 or 6 AZD1222 recipients were seropositive at baseline.

Profiling relied on immunoSEQ multiplex PCR, and the TCRdb table lists in-frame clones only, not all of them. The sample has about 120,000 clones, approximately 89% seen once. Note on this clone: Antigen: not known.

The CDR3 runs 14 residues. CDR1 and CDR2 from the germline V gene are MNHEY and SVGAGI. V was pared by 5 bases and J by 5 bases, with 15 bases between. The clonotype was recovered from an adult in good health. The chain uses TRBV6-5 and TRBJ1-2, with D possibly matching TRBD1 (6 bases). The sequenced sample was peripheral blood, obtained on day 0 of AZD1222 vaccination. The CDR3 DNA reads as TGTGCCAGCAGTACACAGGGAGGGTCTTATGGCTACACCTTC. This encodes CASSTQGGSYGYTF.